The 18 T cell receptor beta chains below all came from one sample that was sequenced in a study of blood T cell repertoires in COVID-19. Sequenced by immunoSEQ multiplex PCR; TCRdb stores in-frame clones only, minus some. The data show fewer than 250,000 clones, roughly nine tenths seen once. Sequencing used peripheral blood. These receptors were taken from a man aged 25 to 45 with acute or convalescent COVID-19.

The chain couples TRBV2 to TRBJ1-4; 10 bases agree with TRBD1. Germline CDR1 SNHLY, CDR2 FYNNEI. The CDR3 totals 14 residues. V gave up 3 bases and J gave up 8 bases; unmatched junction bases: 3. Written as DNA, the CDR3 is TGTGCCAGCAGTGAGGGACAGGGGATAGAAAAACTGTTTTTT. Its protein product is CASSEGQGIEKLFF.

The chain carries TRBV5-1 and TRBJ1-1, with a tentative D call TRBD1 (6 bases). The CDR3 sequence is 15 residues long. Germline CDR1 and CDR2: SGHRS and YFSETQ. The V gene lost 4 bases and the J gene lost 1 base, with 14 bases spanning the gap. For the CDR3, the DNA is TGCGCCAGCAGCGATCAGGGGTCGGGGAACACTGAAGCTTTCTTT. Its translation is CASSDQGSGNTEAFF.

The rearrangement uses TRBV29-1 and TRBJ2-3; 11 nucleotides align to TRBD2. Per germline, CDR1 SQVTM and CDR2 ANQGSEA. Unmatched junction bases numbered 2, after V lost 4 bases and J lost 2 bases. This CDR3 has 14 residues. The CDR3 protein is CSVATSGNTDTQYF. The CDR3 bases are TGCAGCGTTGCGACTAGCGGGAACACAGATACGCAGTATTTT.

The chain employs TRBV6-6 and TRBJ2-7, with 10 bases identical to TRBD1. CDR3 length: 12 amino acids. The J segment lost 10 bases and the V segment lost 5 bases, leaving 5 bases of the junction unmatched. Germline V gives CDR1 MNHNY, CDR2 SVGAGI (reference sequence). This chain's CDR3 is CASSKGTGVQYF. CDR3 coding DNA: TGTGCCAGCAGTAAAGGGACAGGGGTACAGTACTTC.

The gene calls are TRBV30 and TRBJ2-1, with D uncertain. CDR3 length: 13 amino acids. The V and J ends lost 0 bases and 4 bases respectively, with 7 bases between them. Per germline, CDR1 GTSNPN and CDR2 SVGIG (reference sequence). The CDR3 DNA reads as TGTGCCTGGAGTGTATCTAGATACAATGAGCAGTTCTTC. Encoded protein: CAWSVSRYNEQFF.

The chain links TRBV6-5 to TRBJ1-5, with 8 bases matching TRBD1. The CDR3 is made up of 13 amino acids. V trimming: 11 bases; J trimming: 6 bases; junction bases outside the gene matches: 9. The germline CDR1 and CDR2 sequences are MNHEY and SVGAGI. The CDR3 nucleotides are TGTGCCTCCGGCTTCACAGGGGGTCAGCCCCAGCATTTT. It encodes CASGFTGGQPQHF.

The chain recombines TRBV27 with TRBJ1-4; tentative D call: TRBD1 (5 bases). CDR3 length equals 13 residues. Trimming pared 6 bases from V and 7 bases from J, leaving 12 bases between. Germline assignment: CDR1 MNHEY and CDR2 SMNVEV (reference sequence). The CDR3 loop reads CASSPGAFEKLFF. In nucleotides, the CDR3 is TGTGCCAGCAGCCCTGGGGCCTTTGAAAAACTGTTTTTT.

The V gene is TRBV30, the J gene TRBJ1-2; D remains unclear. The V and J ends lost 2 bases and 7 bases respectively, with 11 bases between them. Germline assignment: CDR1 GTSNPN and CDR2 SVGIG (reference sequence). The CDR3 is 12 residues long. CDR3 nucleotides: TGTGCCTGGAGTCGGACTCCGGGTGGCTACACCTTC. This encodes CAWSRTPGGYTF.

The V call is TRBV6-5, the J call TRBJ1-2; 8 nucleotides line up with TRBD1. J was trimmed by 8 bases and V by 6 bases; bases with no gene match: 11. This CDR3 is 14 amino acids long. Germline V gives CDR1 MNHEY, CDR2 SVGAGI. The DNA of the CDR3 is TGTGCCAGCAGAAACCCAGGGGGCGCACGAGGCTACACCTTC. Translation gives CASRNPGGARGYTF.

The rearrangement joins TRBV2 to TRBJ2-1, with 8 positions matching TRBD2. Looked up from germline, CDR1 is SNHLY and CDR2 is FYNNEI. V trimming: 5 bases; J trimming: 8 bases; junction bases outside the gene matches: 8. This CDR3 region has 14 residues. CDR3 nucleotides: TGTGCCAGCAGTTACACGGGGGGGCGGGATGAGCAGTTCTTC. Protein sequence: CASSYTGGRDEQFF.

The chain uses TRBV28 and TRBJ2-1, with D perhaps matching TRBD2 (5 bases). CDR3 length equals 15 residues. Trimming took off 3 bases at V and 4 bases at J, with 13 bases between the two ends. Germline V gives CDR1 MDHEN, CDR2 SYDVKM. CDR3 protein: CASSFAGSRYNEQFF. The CDR3 DNA is TGTGCCAGCAGTTTTGCTGGGAGTAGGTACAATGAGCAGTTCTTC.

The chain links TRBV2 to TRBJ2-5, with 7 positions matching TRBD1. The trim removed 6 bases at V and 5 bases at J, leaving 9 bases unmatched. Per germline, CDR1 SNHLY and CDR2 FYNNEI. The CDR3 runs 14 residues. In DNA, the CDR3 is TGTGCCAGCAGCGTCGACAGGGAATGGGAGACCCAGTACTTC. Residues: CASSVDREWETQYF.

This clone was observed a few times. The gene calls are TRBV30 and TRBJ2-4, with TRBD2 identical over 10 bases. This CDR3 comprises 19 residues. The germline V gene encodes CDR1 GTSNPN and CDR2 SVGIG (reference sequence). Losses at the gene ends were 2 bases for V and 1 base for J; bases not matched to a gene: 14. This chain's CDR3 is CAWSLWASGSREAKNIQYF. Written as DNA, the CDR3 is TGTGCCTGGAGTCTTTGGGCTAGCGGGAGTCGTGAGGCCAAAAACATTCAGTACTTC.

V and J are TRBV7-3 and TRBJ2-1; the match to TRBD2 covers 7 bases. Trimming at V came to 5 bases and at J to 3 bases, leaving 7 bases not matched to a gene. The germline V gene encodes CDR1 SGHTA and CDR2 FQGTGA. The CDR3 is made up of 15 amino acids. As DNA, the CDR3 is TGTGCCAGCAGCCCGTTTGGACTAGGCTACAATGAGCAGTTCTTC. Protein product: CASSPFGLGYNEQFF.

V is TRBV7-9 and J is TRBJ1-6; no definite D call. CDR1 SEHNR and CDR2 FQNEAQ come from the germline V gene (reference sequence). V was pared by 2 bases and J by 5 bases, with 7 bases between. The CDR3 is 14 amino acids. CDR3 protein: CASSLYTDNSPLHF. The CDR3 DNA reads TGTGCCAGCAGCTTATACACAGATAATTCACCCCTCCACTTT.

The chain links TRBV7-6 to TRBJ2-1, with 8 nucleotides matching TRBD2. The junction had 7 bases not matched to a gene; V was cut back by 8 bases and J by 4 bases. The CDR3 extends over 14 amino acids. CDR1 and CDR2 (germline): SGHVS, FNYEAQ. CDR3 DNA sequence: TGTGCCAGCCGCGGGAGCGGGGGTTACAATGAGCAGTTCTTC. This encodes CASRGSGGYNEQFF.

Turning to this clone: An end of the junction does not agree with germline; a read error may underlie this. This chain joins TRBV7-7 and TRBJ2-3, with 7 bases matching TRBD1. Germline-derived CDR1 and CDR2 are SSHAT and FNYEAQ (reference sequence). This CDR3 is built from 15 residues. The DNA for the CDR3 is TGTGCTAGCAGCTTCTCAGAGGGGGCATCAGATACGCAGTATTTT. This translates into CASSFSEGASDTQYF.

The chain couples TRBV3-1 (or the pseudogene TRBV3-2) to TRBJ2-3; D unresolved. The CDR3 has 14 residues. Trimming shortened V by 0 bases and J by 2 bases, and 6 bases separated the two germline ends. The germline V gene has CDR1 LGHDT and CDR2 YNNKEL (reference sequence). CDR3: CASSQETATDTQYF. The CDR3 DNA reads as TGTGCCAGCAGCCAAGAAACAGCCACAGATACGCAGTATTTT.